Presented here are 32 T cell receptor beta chains from one specimen sequenced in a study of blood T cell repertoires in COVID-19. The assay was immunoSEQ multiplex PCR, and TCRdb's table has in-frame clones only and misses some. The sample yields some 190,000 clones, about 84% seen once. What was sequenced was PBMCs or T cells enriched from blood (not recorded which). These receptors originate from a man in his thirties or forties with acute COVID-19.

The V call is TRBV5-5, the J call TRBJ1-4; unclear D gene. The CDR3 has 14 amino acids. With 0 bases removed from V and 4 bases from J, the gap between germline ends came to 7 bases. Germline V gene data show CDR1 as SGHKS and CDR2 as YYEKEE (reference sequence). DNA for the CDR3: TGTGCCAGCAGCTTGGTTCAGTTTAATGAAAAACTGTTTTTT. It yields the protein CASSLVQFNEKLFF.

This clone was picked up one time. The rearrangement links TRBV19 to TRBJ1-3, with 7 bases that match TRBD1. Germline lookup yields CDR1 LNHDA and CDR2 SQIVND (reference sequence). The CDR3 sequence is 15 residues long. V dropped 4 bases and J dropped 1; count of bases not matched to a gene: 4. The CDR3 nucleotides are TGTGCCAGTAGTACCTCGACAGGGTCTGGAAACACCATATATTTT. Its translation: CASSTSTGSGNTIYF.

The chain links TRBV15 to TRBJ1-2; D not resolved. CDR1 and CDR2 from the germline V gene are LNHNV and YYDKDF (reference sequence). The V and J ends lost 0 bases and 2 bases respectively, with 13 bases between them. The CDR3 has 16 amino acids. The CDR3 bases are TGTGCCACCAGCAGAGATCGGAGTAAGACGAACTATGGCTACACCTTC. It translates to CATSRDRSKTNYGYTF.

This clone has a single count. The chain has TRBV2 and TRBJ2-5; weak D call: TRBD2 (5 bases). The germline V and J ends were trimmed by 4 bases and 4 bases, with 16 bases remaining between them. The CDR3 spans 15 residues. Germline loops: CDR1 SNHLY, CDR2 FYNNEI. For the CDR3, the DNA is TGTGCCAGCAGTGTGACCGCCGGGATGATAGAGACCCAGTACTTC. It specifies CASSVTAGMIETQYF.

V usage is TRBV7-9 and J usage is TRBJ2-1; D perhaps matches TRBD2 (6 bases). The germline V and J ends were trimmed by 4 bases and 9 bases, with 19 bases remaining between them. The CDR3 has 15 amino acids. Per germline, CDR1 SEHNR and CDR2 FQNEAQ (reference sequence). The CDR3 protein is CASSSRDFGGIEQFF. For the CDR3, the DNA is TGTGCCAGCAGCTCCCGGGACTTTGGGGGGATTGAGCAGTTCTTC.

The CDR3 sequence: CASSPSPGFETQYF. The CDR3 nucleotides are TGTGCCAGTAGTCCTAGTCCCGGGTTTGAGACCCAGTACTTC. This chain links TRBV19 with TRBJ2-5; D unclear. The CDR3 covers 14 residues. V lost 5 bases and J lost 5, with 15 bases in between. From germline, CDR1 is LNHDA and CDR2 SQIVND (reference sequence).

V gene TRBV11-2 combines with J gene TRBJ2-7, with D tentatively TRBD1 (6 bases). Germline V gene sequence: CDR1 SGHAT, CDR2 FQNNGV. With 7 bases removed from V and 6 bases from J, the gap between germline ends came to 10 bases. The CDR3 is made up of 11 amino acids. CDR3 sequence: CASKGVGEQYF. CDR3 nucleotide sequence: TGTGCCAGCAAGGGGGTCGGCGAGCAGTACTTC.

The chain combines TRBV5-1 with TRBJ1-1; TRBD1 agrees at 9 bases. V gave up 4 bases and J gave up 0 bases; unmatched junction bases: 7. Per germline, CDR1 SGHRS and CDR2 YFSETQ. The CDR3 is 16 residues long. The CDR3 DNA reads as TGCGCCAGCAGCGGGCAACAGGGGGCAATGAACACTGAAGCTTTCTTT. It encodes CASSGQQGAMNTEAFF.

V and J are TRBV3-1 (or the pseudogene TRBV3-2) and TRBJ2-7; 8 bases fit TRBD1. Trimming took 1 base from V and 5 from J; bases not matched to a gene: 7. This CDR3 comprises 15 residues. The V gene's germline CDR1 is LGHDT and CDR2 YNNKEL (reference sequence). CDR3 nucleotides: TGTGCCAGCAGCCAAGGGAGGACAGGGTTTAACGAGCAGTACTTC. Amino acid sequence: CASSQGRTGFNEQYF.

V usage is TRBV10-3 and J usage is TRBJ1-4, with 7 bases fitting TRBD1. V shed 11 bases, J shed 5 bases, and the junction held 8 bases outside the gene matches. CDR1 and CDR2 (germline): ENHRY, SYGVKD. The length of the CDR3 is 13 residues. The CDR3, as DNA: TGTGCCGCGAGACAGGGACCGAATGAAAAACTGTTTTTT. This sequence encodes CAARQGPNEKLFF.

This chain uses TRBV5-1 with TRBJ2-2, with D perhaps TRBD1 (6 bases). V lost 2 bases and J 0 bases, leaving 8 bases between the germline ends. CDR3 length: 15 amino acids. Germline assignment: CDR1 SGHRS and CDR2 YFSETQ. CDR3: CASSLQGANTGELFF. DNA of the CDR3: TGCGCCAGCAGCTTACAGGGCGCGAACACCGGGGAGCTGTTTTTT.

V is TRBV9 and J is TRBJ2-3; TRBD1 is a possible D gene (5 bases). The V and J ends lost 2 bases and 5 bases respectively, with 18 bases between them. Looked up from germline, CDR1 is SGDLS and CDR2 is YYNGEE. The CDR3 covers 16 residues. The chain's CDR3 is CASSVSGLSQRDTQYF. In DNA form, the CDR3 reads TGTGCCAGCAGCGTGTCAGGGCTTTCCCAGCGAGATACGCAGTATTTT. Together with reference TRBV9 and TRBJ2-3, the CDR3 gives the full variable domain: DSGVTQTPKHLITATGQRVTLRCSPRSGDLSVYWYQQSLDQGLQFLIQYYNGEERAKGNILERFSAQQFPDLHSELNLSSLELGDSALYFCASSVSGLSQRDTQYFGPGTRLTVL.

The chain carries TRBV19 and TRBJ1-2, with TRBD1 as a possible D gene (6 bases). Germline V gene lookup returns CDR1 LNHDA and CDR2 SQIVND (reference sequence). Trimming shortened V by 7 bases and J by 4 bases, and 16 bases separated the two germline ends. The CDR3 runs 14 residues. The CDR3 coding sequence is TGTGCCAGTACCTTGGCTGGACAGTTCTATGGCTACACCTTC. Its translation: CASTLAGQFYGYTF.

This clone came up once. The CDR3 protein is CASSLLPGGQGPGYTF. The CDR3 region has the DNA TGTGCCAGCAGCTTATTGCCGGGGGGACAGGGGCCAGGCTACACCTTC. The chain joins TRBV7-9 to TRBJ1-2; 10 nucleotides match TRBD1. This CDR3 contains 16 residues. The V gene end was trimmed by 2 bases and the J gene end by 8 bases; junction bases not matched to a gene: 11. Germline CDR1 is SEHNR and CDR2 is FQNEAQ (reference sequence).

This clone was seen only a few times. The same CDR3 can be traced to other DNA sequences in this sample. The chain links TRBV9 to TRBJ2-7, with a possible D match to TRBD2 (6 bases). CDR3 length: 13 residues. V was clipped by 0 bases and J by 7 bases, with 11 bases between them. Germline V gives CDR1 SGDLS, CDR2 YYNGEE. The CDR3 spells CASSVVLGGEQYF. The CDR3 nucleotides are TGTGCCAGCAGCGTAGTTCTGGGGGGAGAGCAGTACTTC.

The gene calls are TRBV9 and TRBJ2-5, with 8 positions matching TRBD1. The germline V gene has CDR1 SGDLS and CDR2 YYNGEE. With V trimmed by 5 bases and J by 4 bases, 13 bases remained unmatched. The CDR3 spans 16 residues. In DNA form, the CDR3 reads TGTGCCAGCAGAGATCTAAGACAGGGGTCGGTAGAGACCCAGTACTTC. Amino acids: CASRDLRQGSVETQYF.

This chain connects TRBV10-3 to TRBJ2-7, with 8 nucleotides matching TRBD1. The CDR3 is 17 residues long. The V gene's germline CDR1 is ENHRY and CDR2 SYGVKD. With V trimmed by 10 bases and J by 5 bases, 22 bases remained unmatched. The CDR3, as DNA: TGTGCCACCGGCCGTCCTGGAAATCAGGGGGCGCGACACGAGCAGTACTTC. This encodes CATGRPGNQGARHEQYF.

The rearrangement links TRBV5-1 to TRBJ2-3; the match to TRBD2 covers 10 bases. The CDR3 runs to 18 residues. Germline assignment: CDR1 SGHRS and CDR2 YFSETQ. V was pared by 0 bases and J by 0 bases, with 7 bases of the junction left unmatched. CDR3 sequence (DNA): TGCGCCAGCAGCTTGGAGAGCGGGGGGGTCCCTAGCACAGATACGCAGTATTTT. Its protein is CASSLESGGVPSTDTQYF.

The chain employs TRBV7-9 and TRBJ1-2, with TRBD1 as a possible D gene (6 bases). CDR1 is SEHNR and CDR2 is FQNEAQ in the germline V gene (reference sequence). This CDR3 is built from 18 residues. The V end lost 2 bases, the J end lost 2 bases, and 21 bases lay between the germline ends. CDR3 nucleotides: TGTGCCAGCAGCTTAAATTATCGACAGGTCGGACCCAACTATGGCTACACCTTC. Amino acid sequence: CASSLNYRQVGPNYGYTF.

V and J are TRBV12-5 and TRBJ1-2, with 9 bases fitting TRBD1. V lost 0 bases, J lost 4 bases, and 3 bases stayed unmatched. Germline loops: CDR1 LGHNT, CDR2 FRNRAP. This CDR3 is built from 15 residues. CDR3 protein: CASGLVPTGGYGYTF. DNA of the CDR3: TGTGCTAGTGGTTTGGTACCGACAGGGGGCTATGGCTACACCTTC.

V gene TRBV7-3 combines with J gene TRBJ1-1, with 10 bases fitting TRBD1. Germline CDR1 reads SGHTA; CDR2 reads FQGTGA. The CDR3 runs 17 residues. The ends lost 5 bases at V and 2 bases at J; junction bases unmatched: 11. The CDR3 bases are TGTGCCAGCAGCCGACAGGGGGCGAAGCACCCAAACACTGAAGCTTTCTTT. Encoded protein: CASSRQGAKHPNTEAFF. The variable domain in full, completed from reference TRBV7-3 and TRBJ1-1, reads GAGVSQTPSNKVTEKGKYVELRCDPISGHTALYWYRQSLGQGPEFLIYFQGTGAADDSGLPNDRFFAVRPEGSVSTLKIQRTERGDSAVYLCASSRQGAKHPNTEAFFGQGTRLTVV.

There are a few counts of this clone. The chain employs TRBV19 and TRBJ1-6; D call uncertain. The germline V and J ends were trimmed by 7 bases and 8 bases, with 15 bases remaining between them. From germline, CDR1 is LNHDA and CDR2 SQIVND (reference sequence). The CDR3 loop spans 14 amino acids. The CDR3 is CASTPRVNYSPLHF. The CDR3 DNA reads TGTGCCAGTACTCCTCGAGTAAACTATTCACCCCTCCACTTT.

Written as DNA, the CDR3 is TGTGCCAGCAGCGTAAAAGGAGTTGATTCACCCCTCCACTTT. Translated, it gives CASSVKGVDSPLHF. The chain uses TRBV9 and TRBJ1-6; no clear D gene. Germline V gene sequence: CDR1 SGDLS, CDR2 YYNGEE. Between the trimmed V and J ends, which lost 1 base and 8 bases, there was a span of 10 bases. This CDR3 region has 14 residues. The whole variable domain, remainder taken from reference TRBV9 and TRBJ1-6, is DSGVTQTPKHLITATGQRVTLRCSPRSGDLSVYWYQQSLDQGLQFLIQYYNGEERAKGNILERFSAQQFPDLHSELNLSSLELGDSALYFCASSVKGVDSPLHFGNGTRLTVT.

This clone was observed a handful of times. The CDR3 is CASSRTSGRLTGELFF. The CDR3 coding sequence is TGTGCCAGTAGCCGGACTAGCGGCCGTCTCACCGGGGAGCTGTTTTTT. The V call is TRBV19, the J call TRBJ2-2, with 10 bases lining up with TRBD2. The V gene end was trimmed by 6 bases and the J gene end by 4 bases; junction bases not matched to a gene: 8. The CDR3 spans 16 residues. Looked up from germline, CDR1 is LNHDA and CDR2 is SQIVND (reference sequence).

The chain links TRBV11-2 to TRBJ1-2; no definite D call. V dropped 1 base and J dropped 5 bases, with 14 bases sitting between them. Per germline, CDR1 SGHAT and CDR2 FQNNGV. There are 15 residues in the CDR3. CDR3 bases: TGTGCCAGCAGCTTAGGATTCCTGGGCGAATATGGCTACACCTTC. This gives the protein CASSLGFLGEYGYTF. The variable domain in full, with the rest retrieved from reference TRBV11-2 and TRBJ1-2, is EAGVAQSPRYKIIEKRQSVAFWCNPISGHATLYWYQQILGQGPKLLIQFQNNGVVDDSQLPKDRFSAERLKGVDSTLKIQPAKLEDSAVYLCASSLGFLGEYGYTFGSGTRLTVV.

The chain employs TRBV6-1 and TRBJ1-5; 8 nucleotides agree with TRBD1. CDR3 length: 17 residues. V trimming: 2 bases; J trimming: 7 bases; junction bases outside the gene matches: 13. Germline loops: CDR1 MNHNS, CDR2 SASEGT. The CDR3 nucleotides read TGTGCCAGCAGTGAATTCGGCGCAGCCCCAGGGGGCCAGCCCCAGCATTTT. Its protein is CASSEFGAAPGGQPQHF.

J is TRBJ2-5 and V is TRBV5-4, with a weak D call TRBD1 (6 bases). Germline V gives CDR1 SGHNT, CDR2 YYREEE (reference sequence). With 4 bases removed from V and 4 bases from J, the gap between germline ends came to 14 bases. The CDR3 covers 14 residues. The CDR3 DNA reads TGTGCCAGCAGCCCCGGACAGAGTGGAGAGACCCAGTACTTC. Translated: CASSPGQSGETQYF.

The chain has TRBV7-3 and TRBJ2-3; D unresolved. The length of the CDR3 is 12 residues. Germline V gene sequence: CDR1 SGHTA, CDR2 FQGTGA. V lost 5 bases to trimming and J lost 6 bases, with 9 bases between them. The CDR3 region is CASSPTLDTQYF. In DNA form, the CDR3 reads TGTGCCAGCAGCCCCACTCTGGATACGCAGTATTTT.

The chain joins TRBV3-1 (or the pseudogene TRBV3-2) to TRBJ1-2, with D possibly being TRBD1 (5 bases). Germline values: CDR1 LGHDT, CDR2 YNNKEL (reference sequence). Between the trimmed V and J ends, which lost 5 bases and 4 bases, there was a span of 23 bases. The CDR3 is 17 amino acids. The CDR3 sequence is CASSNVLDQGRFYGYTF. CDR3 nucleotides: TGTGCCAGCAGCAATGTATTGGACCAGGGTAGGTTCTATGGCTACACCTTC.

The rearrangement joins TRBV6-5 to TRBJ1-2; no clear D. The CDR3 loop spans 14 amino acids. The V end lost 0 bases, the J end lost 6 bases, and 11 bases lay between the germline ends. Per the germline V gene, CDR1 is MNHEY and CDR2 is SVGAGI. The CDR3: CASSYSGGRDGYTF. The CDR3 bases are TGTGCCAGCAGTTACTCGGGAGGGAGGGATGGCTACACCTTC.

This clone showed up just a few times. The genes are TRBV9 and TRBJ2-1; 8 nucleotides agree with TRBD2. V gave up 0 bases and J gave up 7 bases; unmatched junction bases: 12. Per the germline V gene, CDR1 is SGDLS and CDR2 is YYNGEE. The CDR3 loop spans 17 amino acids. The CDR3 loop is CASSVVPTGGPLNEQFF. The CDR3 bases are TGTGCCAGCAGCGTAGTCCCTACGGGGGGGCCCCTAAATGAGCAGTTCTTC.

The CDR3 DNA reads as TGTGCCAGCAGCTTCGTCGGACAGGGAGGGTTCGAGCAGTACTTC. This gives the protein CASSFVGQGGFEQYF. The chain links TRBV5-6 to TRBJ2-7; D is possibly TRBD1 (8 bases). Trimming stripped 2 bases from V and 6 bases from J, with 18 bases between. Germline assignment: CDR1 SGHDT and CDR2 YYEEEE. The CDR3 totals 15 residues.